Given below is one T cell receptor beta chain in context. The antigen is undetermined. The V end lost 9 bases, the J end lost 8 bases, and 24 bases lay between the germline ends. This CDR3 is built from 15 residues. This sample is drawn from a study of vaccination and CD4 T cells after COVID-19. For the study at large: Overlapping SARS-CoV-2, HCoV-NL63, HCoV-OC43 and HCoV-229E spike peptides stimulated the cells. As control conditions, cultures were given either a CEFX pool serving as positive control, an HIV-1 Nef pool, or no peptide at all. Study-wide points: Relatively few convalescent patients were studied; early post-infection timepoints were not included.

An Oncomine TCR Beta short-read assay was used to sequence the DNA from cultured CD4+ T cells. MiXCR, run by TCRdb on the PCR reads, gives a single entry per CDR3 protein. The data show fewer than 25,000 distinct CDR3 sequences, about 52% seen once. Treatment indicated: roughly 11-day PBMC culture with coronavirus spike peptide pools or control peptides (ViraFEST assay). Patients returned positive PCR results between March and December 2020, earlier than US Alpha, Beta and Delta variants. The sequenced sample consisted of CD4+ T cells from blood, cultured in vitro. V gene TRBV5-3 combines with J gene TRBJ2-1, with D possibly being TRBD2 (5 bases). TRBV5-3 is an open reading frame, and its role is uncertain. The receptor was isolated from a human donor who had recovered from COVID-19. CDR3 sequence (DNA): TGTGCCAAAGGAGGTGTTGTAGGCCATCGCTATGAGCAGTTCTTC. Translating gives CAKGGVVGHRYEQFF.